The T cell receptor beta chain under discussion was sequenced for a study of T cells in Graves' hyperthyroidism and ophthalmopathy. Turning to the study itself: Any treatment followed the collection of peripheral blood at initial diagnosis. Study outcomes and limitations: Ophthalmopathy cases were set apart from stable hyperthyroidism by a 13 V-J model.

This CDR3 is 15 amino acids long. The V gene end was trimmed by 7 bases and the J gene end by 8 bases; junction bases not matched to a gene: 9. Germline values: CDR1 SGHRS, CDR2 YFSETQ. The cohort's ophthalmopathy patients, a group with duration under 3 months, had a Clinical Activity Score of at least 3 and a NOSPECS grade of at least 4. Cells are PBMCs isolated from over 7.5 ml of fresh blood. RNA transcripts provided the source from which TCR beta CDR3 regions were amplified. HTBI primers were employed in a first-round RT-PCR of the TCR CDR3. TCRdb re-derived calls from the multiplex PCR reads in MiXCR, one entry per CDR3 protein. The data show 500,000 to 650,000 distinct CDR3 sequences, 15% to 20% seen once. Many counts were recorded for this clonotype. What it recognizes is unknown.

The source material was blood. The chain couples TRBV5-1 to TRBJ1-6; TRBD1 matches 10 bases. The sequence was collected from a woman aged 18 to 35 with Graves' ophthalmopathy. In nucleotides, the CDR3 is TGCGCCAGCTGGGACGACAGGGGGCAGGATTCACCCCTCCACTTT. Translation: CASWDDRGQDSPLHF.